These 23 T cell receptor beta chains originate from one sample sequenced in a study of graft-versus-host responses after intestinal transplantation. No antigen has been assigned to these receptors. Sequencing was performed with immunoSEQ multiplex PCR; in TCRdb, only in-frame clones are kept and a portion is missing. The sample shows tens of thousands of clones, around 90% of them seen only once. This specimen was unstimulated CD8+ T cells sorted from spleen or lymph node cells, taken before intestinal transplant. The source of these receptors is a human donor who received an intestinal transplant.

In DNA form, the CDR3 reads TGCAGCGTTATAGCGTTGAACACCGGGGAGCTGTTTTTT. It translates to CSVIALNTGELFF. V and J are TRBV29-1 and TRBJ2-2, with a weak D call TRBD2 (5 bases). The CDR3 is 13 residues long. The V end was cut by 5 bases, the J end by 1 base, with 8 bases between. Germline V lookup: CDR1 SQVTM, CDR2 ANQGSEA.

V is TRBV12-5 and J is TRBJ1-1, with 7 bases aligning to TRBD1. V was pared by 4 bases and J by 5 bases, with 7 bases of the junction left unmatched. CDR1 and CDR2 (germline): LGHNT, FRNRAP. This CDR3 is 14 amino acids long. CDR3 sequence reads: CASGSGQERTEAFF. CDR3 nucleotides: TGTGCTAGTGGTTCCGGACAGGAGCGAACTGAAGCTTTCTTT.

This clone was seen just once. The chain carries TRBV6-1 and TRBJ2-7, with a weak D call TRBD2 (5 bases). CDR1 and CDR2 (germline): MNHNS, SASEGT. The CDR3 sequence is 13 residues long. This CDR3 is CASRSRGPYEQYF. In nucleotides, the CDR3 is TGTGCATCCCGGAGTAGAGGGCCCTACGAGCAGTACTTC.

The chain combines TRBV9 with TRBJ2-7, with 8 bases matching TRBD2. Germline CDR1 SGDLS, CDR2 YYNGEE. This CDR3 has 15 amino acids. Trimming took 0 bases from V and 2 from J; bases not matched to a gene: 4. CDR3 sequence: CASSVGAGGPYEQYF. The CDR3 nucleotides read TGTGCCAGCAGCGTAGGGGCGGGGGGCCCCTACGAGCAGTACTTC.

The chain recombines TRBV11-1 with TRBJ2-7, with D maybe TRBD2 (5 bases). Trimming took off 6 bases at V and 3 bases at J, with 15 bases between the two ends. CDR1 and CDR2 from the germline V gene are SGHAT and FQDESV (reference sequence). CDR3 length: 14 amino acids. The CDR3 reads CASSPEIGVYEQYF. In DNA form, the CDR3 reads TGTGCCAGCAGTCCGGAAATCGGGGTCTACGAGCAGTACTTC.

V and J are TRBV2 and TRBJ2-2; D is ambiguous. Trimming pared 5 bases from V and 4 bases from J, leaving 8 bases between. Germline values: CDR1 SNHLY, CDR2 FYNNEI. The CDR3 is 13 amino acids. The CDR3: CASSPSGTGELFF. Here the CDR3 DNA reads TGTGCCAGCAGTCCCTCGGGCACCGGGGAGCTGTTTTTT.

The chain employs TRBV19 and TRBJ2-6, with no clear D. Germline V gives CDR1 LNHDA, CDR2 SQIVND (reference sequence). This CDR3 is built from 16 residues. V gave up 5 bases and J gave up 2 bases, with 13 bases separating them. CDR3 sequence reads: CASSPLAPPGANVLTF. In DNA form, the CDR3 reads TGTGCCAGTAGTCCTTTAGCTCCCCCTGGGGCCAACGTCCTGACTTTC.

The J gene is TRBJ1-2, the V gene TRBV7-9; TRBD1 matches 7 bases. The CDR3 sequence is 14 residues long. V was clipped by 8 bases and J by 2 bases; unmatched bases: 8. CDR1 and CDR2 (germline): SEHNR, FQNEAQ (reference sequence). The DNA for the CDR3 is TGTGCCAGCGTCGACAGGGTAGTGAACTATGGCTACACCTTC. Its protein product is CASVDRVVNYGYTF.

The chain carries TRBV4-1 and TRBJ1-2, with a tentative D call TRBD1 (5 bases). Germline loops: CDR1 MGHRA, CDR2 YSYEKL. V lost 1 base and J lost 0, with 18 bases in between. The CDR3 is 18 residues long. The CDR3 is CASSQGQRGVLANYGYTF. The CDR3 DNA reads TGCGCCAGCAGCCAAGGTCAGCGGGGGGTTCTAGCTAACTATGGCTACACCTTC.

CDR3 sequence: CASPYPPEIVLTDTQYF. The CDR3 DNA reads TGTGCCAGCCCCTATCCTCCGGAGATAGTTCTAACAGATACGCAGTATTTT. V gene TRBV6-4 combines with J gene TRBJ2-3; D remains ambiguous. V was shortened by 8 bases and J by 3 bases, with 24 bases between the two germline ends. Germline V gene lookup returns CDR1 MRHNA and CDR2 SNTAGT. The CDR3 runs to 17 residues.

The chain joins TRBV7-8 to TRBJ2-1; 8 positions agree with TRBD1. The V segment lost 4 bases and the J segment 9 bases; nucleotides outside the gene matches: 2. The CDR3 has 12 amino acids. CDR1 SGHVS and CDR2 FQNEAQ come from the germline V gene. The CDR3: CASSYQGAEQFF. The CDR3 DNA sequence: TGTGCCAGCAGCTATCAGGGGGCTGAGCAGTTCTTC.

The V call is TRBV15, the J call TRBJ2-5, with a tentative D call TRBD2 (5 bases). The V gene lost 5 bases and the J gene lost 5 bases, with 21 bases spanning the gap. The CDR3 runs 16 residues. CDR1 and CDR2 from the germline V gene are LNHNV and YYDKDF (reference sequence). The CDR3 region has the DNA TGTGCCACCAGCCATCCACGGGTGAGGGTCGGTGAGACCCAGTACTTC. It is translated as CATSHPRVRVGETQYF.

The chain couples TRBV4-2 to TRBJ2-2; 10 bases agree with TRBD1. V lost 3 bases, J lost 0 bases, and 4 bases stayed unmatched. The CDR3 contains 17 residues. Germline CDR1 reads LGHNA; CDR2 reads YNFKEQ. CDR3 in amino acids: CASSHLGQGANTGELFF. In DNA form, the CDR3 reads TGTGCCAGCAGCCACCTCGGACAGGGGGCGAACACCGGGGAGCTGTTTTTT.

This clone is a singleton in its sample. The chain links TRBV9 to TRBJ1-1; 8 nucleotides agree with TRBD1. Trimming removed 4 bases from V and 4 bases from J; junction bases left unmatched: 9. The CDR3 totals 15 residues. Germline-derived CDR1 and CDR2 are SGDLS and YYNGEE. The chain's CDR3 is CASSPHVTGGTEAFF. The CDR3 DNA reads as TGTGCCAGCAGCCCACACGTTACAGGGGGCACTGAAGCTTTCTTT.

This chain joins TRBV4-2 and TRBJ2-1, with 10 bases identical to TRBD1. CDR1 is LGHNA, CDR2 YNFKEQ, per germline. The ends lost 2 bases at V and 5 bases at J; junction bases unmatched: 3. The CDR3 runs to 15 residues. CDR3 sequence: CASSQRQGANNEQFF. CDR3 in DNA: TGTGCCAGCAGCCAACGACAGGGGGCGAACAATGAGCAGTTCTTC.

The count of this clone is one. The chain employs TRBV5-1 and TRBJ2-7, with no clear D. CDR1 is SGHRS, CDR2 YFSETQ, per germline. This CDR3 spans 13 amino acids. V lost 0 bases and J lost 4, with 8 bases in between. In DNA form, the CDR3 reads TGCGCCAGCAGCTTGGGGAGTGTGTACGAGCAGTACTTC. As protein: CASSLGSVYEQYF.

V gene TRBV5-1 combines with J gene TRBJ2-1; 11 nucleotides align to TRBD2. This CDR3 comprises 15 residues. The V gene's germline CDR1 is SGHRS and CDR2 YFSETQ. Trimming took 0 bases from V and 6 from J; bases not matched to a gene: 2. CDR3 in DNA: TGCGCCAGCAGCTTGGGACTAGCGGGAATCAATGAGCAGTTCTTC. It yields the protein CASSLGLAGINEQFF. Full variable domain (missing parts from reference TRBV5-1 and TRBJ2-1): KAGVTQTPRYLIKTRGQQVTLSCSPISGHRSVSWYQQTPGQGLQFLFEYFSETQRNKGNFPGRFSGRQFSNSRSEMNVSTLELGDSALYLCASSLGLAGINEQFFGPGTRLTVL.

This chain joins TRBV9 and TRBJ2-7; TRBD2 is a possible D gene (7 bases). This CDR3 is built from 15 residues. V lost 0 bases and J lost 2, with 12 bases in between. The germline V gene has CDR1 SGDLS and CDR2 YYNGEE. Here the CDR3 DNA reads TGTGCCAGCAGCGTAGGCGGGGGCGAGGCCTACGAGCAGTACTTC. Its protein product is CASSVGGGEAYEQYF.

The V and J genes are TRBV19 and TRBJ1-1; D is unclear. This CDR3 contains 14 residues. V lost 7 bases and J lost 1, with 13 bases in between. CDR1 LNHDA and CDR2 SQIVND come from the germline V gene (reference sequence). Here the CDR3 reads CASTDSGSNTEAFF. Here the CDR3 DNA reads TGTGCCAGTACCGATTCAGGTTCGAACACTGAAGCTTTCTTT.

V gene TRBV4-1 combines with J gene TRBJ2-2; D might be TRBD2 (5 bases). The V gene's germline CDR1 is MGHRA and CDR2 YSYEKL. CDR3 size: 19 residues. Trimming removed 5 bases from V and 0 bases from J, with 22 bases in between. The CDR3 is CASSAIRTSDRPNTGELFF. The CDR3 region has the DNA TGCGCCAGCAGCGCAATAAGGACTTCTGACCGCCCGAACACCGGGGAGCTGTTTTTT.

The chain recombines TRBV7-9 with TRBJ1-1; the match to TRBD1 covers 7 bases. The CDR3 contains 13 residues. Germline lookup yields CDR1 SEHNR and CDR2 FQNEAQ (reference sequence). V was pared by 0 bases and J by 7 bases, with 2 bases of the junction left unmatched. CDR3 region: CASSLAQGDEAFF. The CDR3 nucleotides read TGTGCCAGCAGCTTAGCCCAGGGGGATGAAGCTTTCTTT.

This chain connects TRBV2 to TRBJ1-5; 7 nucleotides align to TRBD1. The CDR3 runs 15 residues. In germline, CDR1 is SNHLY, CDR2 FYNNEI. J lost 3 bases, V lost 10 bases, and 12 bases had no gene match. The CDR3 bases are TGTGCCATCAGGACAGGTCGCGCGGACAATCAGCCCCAGCATTTT. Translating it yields CAIRTGRADNQPQHF.

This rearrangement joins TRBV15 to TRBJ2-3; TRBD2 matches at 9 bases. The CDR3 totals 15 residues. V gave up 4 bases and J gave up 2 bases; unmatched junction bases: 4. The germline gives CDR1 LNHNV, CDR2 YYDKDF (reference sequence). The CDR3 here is CATSTRTSATDTQYF. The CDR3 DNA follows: TGTGCCACCAGCACCAGGACTAGCGCCACAGATACGCAGTATTTT.